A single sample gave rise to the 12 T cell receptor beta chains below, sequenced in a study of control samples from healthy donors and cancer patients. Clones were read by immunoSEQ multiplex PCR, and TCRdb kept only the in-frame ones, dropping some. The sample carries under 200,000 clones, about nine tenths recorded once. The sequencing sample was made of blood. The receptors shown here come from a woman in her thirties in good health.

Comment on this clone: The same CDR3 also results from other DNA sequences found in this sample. The CDR3 loop reads CAWSVGSNQPQHF. CDR3 sequence (DNA): TGTGCCTGGAGTGTAGGGAGCAATCAGCCCCAGCATTTT. This chain links TRBV30 with TRBJ1-5; D not certain. Germline V lookup: CDR1 GTSNPN, CDR2 SVGIG (reference sequence). The V end was cut by 0 bases, the J end by 1 base, with 4 bases between. The CDR3 has 13 amino acids.

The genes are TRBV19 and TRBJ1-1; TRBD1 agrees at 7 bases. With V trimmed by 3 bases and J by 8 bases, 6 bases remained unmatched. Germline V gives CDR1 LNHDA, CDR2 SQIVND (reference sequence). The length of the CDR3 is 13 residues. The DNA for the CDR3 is TGTGCCAGTAGTATGACAGGGTCTAAGGAAGCTTTCTTT. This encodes CASSMTGSKEAFF.

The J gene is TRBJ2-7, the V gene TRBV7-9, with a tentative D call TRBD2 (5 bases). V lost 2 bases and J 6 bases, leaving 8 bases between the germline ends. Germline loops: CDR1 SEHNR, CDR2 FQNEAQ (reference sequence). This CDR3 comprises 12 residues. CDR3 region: CASSLIALEQYF. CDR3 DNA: TGTGCCAGCAGCTTAATAGCGCTCGAGCAGTACTTC.

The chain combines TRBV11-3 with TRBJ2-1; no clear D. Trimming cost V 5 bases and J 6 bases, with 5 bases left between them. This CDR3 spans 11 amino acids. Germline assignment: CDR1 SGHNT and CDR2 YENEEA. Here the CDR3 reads CASSRSNEQFF. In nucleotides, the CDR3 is TGTGCCAGCAGCCGGAGCAATGAGCAGTTCTTC.

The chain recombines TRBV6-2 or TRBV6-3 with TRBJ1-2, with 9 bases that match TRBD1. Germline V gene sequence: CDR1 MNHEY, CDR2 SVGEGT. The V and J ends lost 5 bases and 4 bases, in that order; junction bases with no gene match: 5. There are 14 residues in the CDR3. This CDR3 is CASSRPGQGYGYTF. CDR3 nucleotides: TGTGCCAGCAGTCGGCCGGGACAGGGCTATGGCTACACCTTC.

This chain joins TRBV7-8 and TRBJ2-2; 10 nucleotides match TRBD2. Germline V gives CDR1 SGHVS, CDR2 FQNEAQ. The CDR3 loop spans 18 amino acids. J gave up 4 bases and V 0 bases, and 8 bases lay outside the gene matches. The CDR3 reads CASSLAPGLAGVTGELFF. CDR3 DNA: TGTGCCAGCAGCTTAGCGCCAGGTCTAGCGGGAGTCACCGGGGAGCTGTTTTTT.

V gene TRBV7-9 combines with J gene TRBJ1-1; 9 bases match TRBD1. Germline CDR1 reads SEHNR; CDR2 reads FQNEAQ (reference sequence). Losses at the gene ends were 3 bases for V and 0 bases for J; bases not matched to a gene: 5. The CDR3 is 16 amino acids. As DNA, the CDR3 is TGTGCCAGCAGCTTCCACAGGGGGCGCGTGAACACTGAAGCTTTCTTT. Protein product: CASSFHRGRVNTEAFF.

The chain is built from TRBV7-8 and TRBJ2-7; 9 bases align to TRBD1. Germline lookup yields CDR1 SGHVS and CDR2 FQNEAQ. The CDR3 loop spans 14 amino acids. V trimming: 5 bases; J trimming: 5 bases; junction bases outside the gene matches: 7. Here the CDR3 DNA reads TGTGCCAGCAGCCCGATACAGGGGGCCCACGAGCAGTACTTC. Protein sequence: CASSPIQGAHEQYF.

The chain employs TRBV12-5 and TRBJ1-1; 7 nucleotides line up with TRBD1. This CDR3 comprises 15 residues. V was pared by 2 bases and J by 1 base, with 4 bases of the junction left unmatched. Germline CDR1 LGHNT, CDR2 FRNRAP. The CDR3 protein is CASGLLRDRNTEAFF. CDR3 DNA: TGTGCTAGTGGTTTGCTCCGGGACAGGAACACTGAAGCTTTCTTT.

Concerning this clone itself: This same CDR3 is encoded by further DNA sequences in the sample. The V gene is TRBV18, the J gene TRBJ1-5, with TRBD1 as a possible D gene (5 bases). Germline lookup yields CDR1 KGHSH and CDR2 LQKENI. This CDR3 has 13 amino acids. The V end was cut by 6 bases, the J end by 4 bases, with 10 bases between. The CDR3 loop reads CASSRDRNQPQHF. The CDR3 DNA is TGTGCCAGCTCCCGGGACCGGAATCAGCCCCAGCATTTT.

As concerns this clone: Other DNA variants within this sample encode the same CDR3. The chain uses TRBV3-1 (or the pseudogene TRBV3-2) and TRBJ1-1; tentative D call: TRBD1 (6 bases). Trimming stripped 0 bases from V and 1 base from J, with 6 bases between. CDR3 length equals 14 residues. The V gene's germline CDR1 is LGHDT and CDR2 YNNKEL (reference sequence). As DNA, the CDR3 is TGTGCCAGCAGCCAAGACAGGGGGAACACTGAAGCTTTCTTT. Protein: CASSQDRGNTEAFF.

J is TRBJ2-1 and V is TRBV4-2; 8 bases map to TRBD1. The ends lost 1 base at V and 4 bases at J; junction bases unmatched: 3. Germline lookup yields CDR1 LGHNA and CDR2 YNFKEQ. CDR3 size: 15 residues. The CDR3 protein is CASSQAGGLYNEQFF. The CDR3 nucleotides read TGTGCCAGCAGCCAAGCAGGGGGCTTATACAATGAGCAGTTCTTC.